This T cell receptor beta chain was found in a study of OX40 agonist ivuxolimab in advanced cancers. Some background on the complete study: Ivuxolimab was a fully human IgG2 agonistic monoclonal antibody targeting the costimulatory receptor OX40 (CD134). The paper reports the monotherapy dose-escalation portion (N of about 54 patients) of the phase I ivuxolimab trial. Prior anti-PD-1, anti-PD-L1 or anti-CTLA-4 therapy was permitted, and approximately 40% of dose-escalation patients had received checkpoint inhibitors. Partial responses occurred in three dose-escalation patients, of whom one had hepatocellular carcinoma and two had cutaneous melanoma. Of the 50 to 55 dose-escalation patients, hepatocellular carcinoma was present in 19, melanoma in approximately 15, renal cell carcinoma in 9 and head and neck cancer in 9. In the dose-escalation cohort, 70% to 90% of patients were male, and the mean age was 60 years with a range of roughly 20 to 80. Intravenous ivuxolimab was administered to patients every 2 weeks at six dose levels: 0.01, 0.1, 0.3, 1.5, 3 and 10 mg/kg. The purpose of peripheral TCRbeta sequencing was to test whether ivuxolimab changed TCR sequence diversity and led to clonal T-cell expansion.

To sequence the TCRbeta CDR3 region, genomic DNA was isolated from the sorted cells. The immunoSEQ Assay was used to sequence the TCRbeta CDR3 regions. What TCRdb holds here is the immuneACCESS table cut down to in-frame rearrangements. Part of the clones is not present; checked against another copy, under half of the missing clones reflect an unresolved V gene, and the others are unexplained. Here the sample has about 82,000 clones; more than 70% occur a single time. The ten largest clones capture approximately 6.5% of the sample. The trial excluded patients who had a history of autoimmune disease or were on systemic immunosuppression. Peripheral blood for TCR sequencing was collected from all dose cohorts at baseline, on cycle 4 day 1, and on cycle 7 day 1. The samples were drawn from a first-in-human, open-label, multicenter phase I dose-escalation trial of ivuxolimab. Adults with locally advanced or metastatic melanoma, renal cell, hepatocellular, or head and neck squamous cell carcinoma were enrolled in the trial. Before TCR sequencing, CD4+ and CD8+ T cells were separately sorted from peripheral blood.

The junction carries 10 bases between V and J, which are trimmed by 0 bases and 2 bases respectively. Measured from the cysteine to the phenylalanine, the CDR3 is 15 residues long. CDR3 DNA is the only sequence kept; it has 45 bases, read in frame from the first base. The germline V gene (reference sequence) supplies CDR1 MNHEY and CDR2 SMNVEV. Turning to this clone: Its antigen has not been determined. It has no much larger one-base neighbor in the sample; base qualities were not kept. The sample has other DNA sequences that encode this CDR3 too.

The investigation overall reported the following: After ivuxolimab, CD8+ T cells had more expanded clones than CD4+ T cells on average. At doses from 0.1 to 3.0 mg/kg, clonal expansion was seen in both CD4+ and CD8+ blood T cells between baseline and week 6. Low levels of normalized T-cell clonal expansion were also seen in some nonresponding patients. The antigen specificity of the peripheral T cells that underwent clonal expansion was not determined. Partial responders in the 0.1-3.0 mg/kg groups had among the lowest normalized peripheral clonal expansion, especially among CD8+ T cells.

The material sequenced was CD4+ or CD8+ T cells sorted from blood, taken in a trial of the OX40 agonist ivuxolimab. The TCR sequence derives from an adult with an advanced solid tumor such as melanoma, head and neck, liver or kidney cancer. Recombination linked TRBV27 to TRBJ1-1; the D gene is perhaps TRBD1, on 6 matching bases. The CDR3 corresponds to CASSLSPGVNTEAFF. The DNA sequence is as follows: TGTGCCAGCAGTTTATCCCCAGGGGTTAACACTGAAGCTTTCTTT.